A selection of T cell receptor beta chains follows, all from one sample in a study of identical twins. One entry per CDR3 protein, called by TCRdb with MiXCR from the 5' RACE reads. The profile shows a few hundred thousand distinct CDR3 sequences, about 8.5% of them singletons. The sample was also reused in another study, on yellow fever vaccine responses in identical twins.

Sequences were obtained from CD8+ T cells sorted from blood. The receptor set was obtained from a woman aged 18-35 years in good health. CDR3s leave out the opening cysteine and the closing phenylalanine or tryptophan. A D gene is named only where the DNA matches it firmly.

V gene: TRBV7-2; D gene: -; CDR3 protein: ASSPDSAPQETQY
V gene: TRBV4-3; D gene: -; CDR3 protein: ASSQDVRGPSYEQY
V gene: TRBV20-1; D gene: -; CDR3 protein: SARDPLASYEQY
V gene: TRBV10-3; D gene: TRBD1; CDR3 protein: AISDTGADEKLF
V gene: TRBV29-1; D gene: -; CDR3 protein: SAPRSTGELF
V gene: TRBV14; D gene: TRBD1; CDR3 protein: ASSQFQGGANTGELF
V gene: TRBV12-3/TRBV12-4; D gene: TRBD1; CDR3 protein: ASSLYPTGIAAF
V gene: TRBV7-9; D gene: -; CDR3 protein: ASSLSQGPNYGYT
V gene: TRBV2; D gene: -; CDR3 protein: ASRAALSYEQY
V gene: TRBV5-1; D gene: -; CDR3 protein: ASSMDGSSYEQY
V gene: TRBV7-9; D gene: -; CDR3 protein: ASSPPGIGGPNNEQF
V gene: TRBV27; D gene: -; CDR3 protein: ASSSMGEQY
V gene: TRBV19; D gene: TRBD2; CDR3 protein: ASSIDRETSGGAWNEQF
V gene: TRBV6-5; D gene: TRBD1; CDR3 protein: ASSYPGTGDINTEAF
V gene: TRBV9; D gene: TRBD1; CDR3 protein: ASSVEGAAGELF
V gene: TRBV20-1; D gene: TRBD1; CDR3 protein: SARPGTANTGELF